This TCR beta chain was sequenced for a study of T cell changes during pregnancy in multiple sclerosis. Here immunoSEQ multiplex PCR was the method, and the copy in TCRdb shows in-frame clones only, minus some. The data hold about 75,000 clones, with about 93% observed a single time. Deletions cut 6 bases from V and 6 bases from J, with 14 bases between. The germline V gene has CDR1 MDHEN and CDR2 SYDVKM. The CDR3 is made up of 13 amino acids. This TCR was recovered from a female donor with multiple sclerosis, enrolled in a pregnancy study. Specimen: CD4+ T cells from peripheral blood mononuclear cells, collected after pregnancy. The J gene is TRBJ1-1, the V gene TRBV28; maybe TRBD1 (6 bases). The CDR3 loop reads CASSLTGRAEAFF. In DNA form, the CDR3 reads TGTGCCAGCAGCTTAACAGGGAGAGCTGAAGCTTTCTTT.